This T cell receptor (beta chain) was obtained from a study of OX40 agonist ivuxolimab in advanced cancers. The CDR3 length is 13 residues. Germline V lookup: CDR1 SGHVS, CDR2 FNYEAQ. Trimming pared 4 bases from V and 8 bases from J, leaving 11 bases between. Generated by immunoSEQ multiplex PCR, the TCRdb table keeps only in-frame clones and is missing some. The repertoire consists of about 70,000 clones, with approximately 80% occurring once and the leading ten covering more than 6.5%. The sequence came from an adult with an advanced solid tumor such as melanoma, head and neck, liver or kidney cancer. The sample consisted of CD4+ or CD8+ T cells sorted from blood, taken in a trial of the OX40 agonist ivuxolimab. The chain has TRBV7-6 and TRBJ1-4; a possible D gene is TRBD1 (6 bases). The CDR3 reads CASSSIDREKLFF. The CDR3 DNA reads as TGTGCCAGCAGCTCTATCGACAGGGAAAAACTGTTTTTT.